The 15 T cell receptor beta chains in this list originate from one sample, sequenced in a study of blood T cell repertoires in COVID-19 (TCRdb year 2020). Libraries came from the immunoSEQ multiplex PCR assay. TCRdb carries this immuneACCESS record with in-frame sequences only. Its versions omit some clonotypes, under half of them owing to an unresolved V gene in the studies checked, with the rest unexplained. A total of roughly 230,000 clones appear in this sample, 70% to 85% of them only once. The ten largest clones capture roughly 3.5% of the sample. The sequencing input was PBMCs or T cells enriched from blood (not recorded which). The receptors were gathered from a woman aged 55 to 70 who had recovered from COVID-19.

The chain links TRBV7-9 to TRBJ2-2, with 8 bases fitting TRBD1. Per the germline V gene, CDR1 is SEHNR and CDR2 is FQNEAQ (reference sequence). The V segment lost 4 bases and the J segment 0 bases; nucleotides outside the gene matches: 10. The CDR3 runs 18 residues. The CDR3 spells CASSYTTGGRTNTGELFF. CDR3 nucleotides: TGTGCCAGCAGCTATACCACAGGGGGTCGTACGAACACCGGGGAGCTGTTTTTT. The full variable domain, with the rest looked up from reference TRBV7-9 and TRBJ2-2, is DTGVSQNPRHKITKRGQNVTFRCDPISEHNRLYWYRQTLGQGPEFLTYFQNEAQLEKSRLLSDRFSAERPKGSFSTLEIQRTEQGDSAMYLCASSYTTGGRTNTGELFFGEGSRLTVL.

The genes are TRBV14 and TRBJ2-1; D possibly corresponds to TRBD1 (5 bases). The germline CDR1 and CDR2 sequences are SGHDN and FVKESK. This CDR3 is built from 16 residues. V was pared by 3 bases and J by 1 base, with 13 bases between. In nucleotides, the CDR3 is TGTGCCAGCAGCCATTCTGGGGCGGCTTCCTACAATGAGCAGTTCTTC. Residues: CASSHSGAASYNEQFF. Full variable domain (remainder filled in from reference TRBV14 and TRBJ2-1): EAGVTQFPSHSVIEKGQTVTLRCDPISGHDNLYWYRRVMGKEIKFLLHFVKESKQDESGMPNNRFLAERTGGTYSTLKVQPAELEDSGVYFCASSHSGAASYNEQFFGPGTRLTVL.

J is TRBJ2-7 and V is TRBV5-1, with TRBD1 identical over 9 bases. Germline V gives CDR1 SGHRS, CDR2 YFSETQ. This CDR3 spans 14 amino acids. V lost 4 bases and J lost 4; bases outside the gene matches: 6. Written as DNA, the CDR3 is TGCGCCAGCAGCCCGACAGGGGGTAATTACGAGCAGTACTTC. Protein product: CASSPTGGNYEQYF.

For the CDR3, the DNA is TGTGCCAGCAGTGATAACCCCGGGACTAGCGGGACCTTAGATACGCAGTATTTT. Its translation: CASSDNPGTSGTLDTQYF. The gene calls are TRBV27 and TRBJ2-3, with TRBD2 identical over 13 bases. Unmatched junction bases numbered 13, after V lost 5 bases and J lost 5 bases. CDR1 and CDR2 (germline): MNHEY, SMNVEV (reference sequence). The CDR3 is made up of 18 amino acids.

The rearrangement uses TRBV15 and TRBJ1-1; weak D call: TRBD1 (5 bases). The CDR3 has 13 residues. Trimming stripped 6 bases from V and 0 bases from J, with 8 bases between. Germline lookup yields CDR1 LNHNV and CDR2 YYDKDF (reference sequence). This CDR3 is CATRQGMNTEAFF. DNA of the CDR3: TGTGCCACCAGGCAGGGAATGAACACTGAAGCTTTCTTT.

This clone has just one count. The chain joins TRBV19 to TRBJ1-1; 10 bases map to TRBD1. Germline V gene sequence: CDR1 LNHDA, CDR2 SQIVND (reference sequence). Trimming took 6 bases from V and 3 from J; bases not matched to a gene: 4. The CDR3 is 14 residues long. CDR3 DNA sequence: TGTGCCAGTAGGTCGGGACAGGGGTACACTGAAGCTTTCTTT. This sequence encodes CASRSGQGYTEAFF.

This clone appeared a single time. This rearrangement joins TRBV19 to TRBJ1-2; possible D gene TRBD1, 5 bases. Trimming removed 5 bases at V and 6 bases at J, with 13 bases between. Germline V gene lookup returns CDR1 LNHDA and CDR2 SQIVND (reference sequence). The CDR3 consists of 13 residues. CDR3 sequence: CASSVGDLDGYTF. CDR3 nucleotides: TGTGCCAGTAGTGTGGGGGACTTAGATGGCTACACCTTC. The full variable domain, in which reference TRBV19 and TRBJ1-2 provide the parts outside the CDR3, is DGGITQSPKYLFRKEGQNVTLSCEQNLNHDAMYWYRQDPGQGLRLIYYSQIVNDFQKGDIAEGYSVSREKKESFPLTVTSAQKNPTAFYLCASSVGDLDGYTFGSGTRLTVV.

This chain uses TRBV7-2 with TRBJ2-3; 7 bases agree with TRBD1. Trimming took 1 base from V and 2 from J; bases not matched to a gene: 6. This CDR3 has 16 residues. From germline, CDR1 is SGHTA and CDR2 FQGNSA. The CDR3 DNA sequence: TGTGCCAGCAGCTTAGGGTTGACAGGGACCACAGATACGCAGTATTTT. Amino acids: CASSLGLTGTTDTQYF.

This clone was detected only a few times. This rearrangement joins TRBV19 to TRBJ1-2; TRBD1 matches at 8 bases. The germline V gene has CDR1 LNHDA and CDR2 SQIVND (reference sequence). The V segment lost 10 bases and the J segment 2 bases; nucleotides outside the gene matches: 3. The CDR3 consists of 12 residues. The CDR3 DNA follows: TGTGCCACCCGACAGGGGAACTATGGCTACACCTTC. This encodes CATRQGNYGYTF.

The CDR3 loop reads CASSRQGRSGNTIYF. The DNA of the CDR3 is TGTGCCAGTAGCCGACAGGGTCGCTCTGGAAACACCATATATTTT. The chain carries TRBV19 and TRBJ1-3, with 7 bases aligning to TRBD1. The ends lost 6 bases at V and 0 bases at J; junction bases unmatched: 5. The germline V gene has CDR1 LNHDA and CDR2 SQIVND (reference sequence). The CDR3 loop spans 15 amino acids. The full variable domain, completed using reference TRBV19 and TRBJ1-3, is DGGITQSPKYLFRKEGQNVTLSCEQNLNHDAMYWYRQDPGQGLRLIYYSQIVNDFQKGDIAEGYSVSREKKESFPLTVTSAQKNPTAFYLCASSRQGRSGNTIYFGEGSWLTVV.

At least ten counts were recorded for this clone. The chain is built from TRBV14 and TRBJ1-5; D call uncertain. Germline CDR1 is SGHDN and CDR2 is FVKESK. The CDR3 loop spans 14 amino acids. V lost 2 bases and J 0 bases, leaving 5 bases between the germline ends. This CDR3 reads CASSQIISNQPQHF. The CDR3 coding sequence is TGTGCCAGCAGCCAAATAATTAGCAATCAGCCCCAGCATTTT.

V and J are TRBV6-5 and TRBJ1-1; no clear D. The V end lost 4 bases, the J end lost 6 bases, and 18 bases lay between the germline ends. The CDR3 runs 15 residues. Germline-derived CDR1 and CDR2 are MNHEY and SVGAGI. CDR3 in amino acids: CASSSGRGRRAEAFF. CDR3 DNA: TGTGCCAGCAGTTCCGGACGCGGGCGAAGGGCTGAAGCTTTCTTT.

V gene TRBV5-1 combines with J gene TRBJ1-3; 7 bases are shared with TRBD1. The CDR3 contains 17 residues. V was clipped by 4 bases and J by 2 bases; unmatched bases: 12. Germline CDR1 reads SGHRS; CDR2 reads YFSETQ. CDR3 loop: CASSPTTTGVAGNTIYF. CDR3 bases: TGCGCCAGCAGCCCAACCACCACAGGGGTAGCTGGAAACACCATATATTTT.

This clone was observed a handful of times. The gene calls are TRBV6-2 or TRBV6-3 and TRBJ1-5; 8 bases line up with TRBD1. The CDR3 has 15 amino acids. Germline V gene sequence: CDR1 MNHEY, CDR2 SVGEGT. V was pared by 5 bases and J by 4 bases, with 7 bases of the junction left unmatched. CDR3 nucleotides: TGTGCCAGCAGTGACAGGGGAGCGGTGAATCAGCCCCAGCATTTT. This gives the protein CASSDRGAVNQPQHF.

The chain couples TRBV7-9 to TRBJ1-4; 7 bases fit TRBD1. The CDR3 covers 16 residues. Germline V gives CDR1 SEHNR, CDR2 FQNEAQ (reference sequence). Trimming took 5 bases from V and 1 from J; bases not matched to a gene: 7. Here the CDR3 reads CASSKGTELTNEKLFF. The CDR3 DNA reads TGTGCCAGCAGCAAAGGGACAGAACTAACTAATGAAAAACTGTTTTTT.